This entry lists 20 T cell receptor beta chains sequenced from one sample in a study of cytomegalovirus exposure and HLA in healthy donors. The PCR employed 60 Vbeta primers together with 13 Jbeta primers. Produced via immunoSEQ multiplex PCR; TCRdb's table is partial and in-frame only. This sample has roughly 100,000 clones, with under 85% found just once. Sample: PBMCs. These receptors were taken from a man aged 25-45 years in good health and CMV-seronegative.

The CDR3: CASGDGAKASNYGYTF. The CDR3 nucleotides are TGTGCTAGTGGGGATGGGGCGAAGGCTTCGAACTATGGCTACACCTTC. V and J are TRBV12-5 and TRBJ1-2, with D tentatively TRBD1 (5 bases). The CDR3 totals 16 residues. CDR1 is LGHNT, CDR2 FRNRAP, per germline. Deletions cut 6 bases from V and 2 bases from J, with 19 bases between. Looking up the rest from reference TRBV12-5 and TRBJ1-2 gives the full variable domain: DARVTQTPRHKVTEMGQEVTMRCQPILGHNTVFWYRQTMMQGLELLAYFRNRAPLDDSGMPKDRFSAEMPDATLATLKIQPSEPRDSAVYFCASGDGAKASNYGYTFGSGTRLTVV.

The genes are TRBV7-6 and TRBJ1-4; D unresolved. Germline-derived CDR1 and CDR2 are SGHVS and FNYEAQ. With 5 bases removed from V and 4 bases from J, the gap between germline ends came to 11 bases. This CDR3 is built from 14 residues. CDR3 DNA: TGTGCCAGCAGCAAAACAGTGGGTAATGAAAAACTGTTTTTT. Translation gives CASSKTVGNEKLFF.

The J gene is TRBJ2-7, the V gene TRBV28; the match to TRBD2 covers 10 bases. V shed 3 bases, J shed 3 bases, and the junction held 5 bases outside the gene matches. CDR1 is MDHEN and CDR2 is SYDVKM in the germline V gene. CDR3 size: 15 residues. CDR3 residues: CASSFTLAGDYEQYF. The CDR3 DNA follows: TGTGCCAGCAGTTTTACGCTAGCGGGAGACTACGAGCAGTACTTC.

The chain recombines TRBV5-4 with TRBJ2-5; D possibly corresponds to TRBD1 (5 bases). Germline CDR1 is SGHNT and CDR2 is YYREEE (reference sequence). This CDR3 region has 15 residues. Trimming stripped 4 bases from V and 3 bases from J, with 16 bases between. Here the CDR3 DNA reads TGTGCCAGCAGCCCGGTCGTTGGGGCCGAAGAGACCCAGTACTTC. It codes for CASSPVVGAEETQYF.

The V gene is TRBV6-5, the J gene TRBJ2-7; maybe TRBD2 (6 bases). The CDR3 loop spans 14 amino acids. Germline assignment: CDR1 MNHEY and CDR2 SVGAGI. V was trimmed by 4 bases and J by 2 bases, leaving 12 bases between them. The CDR3 spells CASSFGTGPYEQYF. CDR3 nucleotide sequence: TGTGCCAGCAGTTTCGGGACTGGCCCCTACGAGCAGTACTTC.

This chain connects TRBV27 to TRBJ2-7, with 10 bases matching TRBD1. The CDR3 spans 14 residues. The germline CDR1 and CDR2 sequences are MNHEY and SMNVEV (reference sequence). Trimming cost V 5 bases and J 4 bases; bases outside gene matches: 5. For the CDR3, the DNA is TGTGCCAGCAGTGCAGGACAGGGGGTTTACGAGCAGTACTTC. Amino acids: CASSAGQGVYEQYF.

The chain is built from TRBV27 and TRBJ1-4, with 7 bases matching TRBD1. The CDR3 contains 14 residues. Germline V gene data show CDR1 as MNHEY and CDR2 as SMNVEV (reference sequence). The junction had 4 bases not matched to a gene; V was cut back by 6 bases and J by 3 bases. The CDR3, as DNA: TGTGCCAGCAGAAGACAGGGATCTAATGAAAAACTGTTTTTT. Its translation is CASRRQGSNEKLFF.

The CDR3 loop is CASSFTRNTEAFF. The CDR3 nucleotides are TGTGCCAGCAGCTTTACCAGGAACACTGAAGCTTTCTTT. The chain uses TRBV5-4 and TRBJ1-1; D unresolved. The germline V gene has CDR1 SGHNT and CDR2 YYREEE (reference sequence). Deletions cut 2 bases from V and 1 base from J, with 6 bases between. The CDR3 is made up of 13 amino acids. Variable domain in full (rest from reference TRBV5-4 and TRBJ1-1): ETGVTQSPTHLIKTRGQQVTLRCSSQSGHNTVSWYQQALGQGPQFIFQYYREEENGRGNFPPRFSGLQFPNYSSELNVNALELDDSALYLCASSFTRNTEAFFGQGTRLTVV.

This clone was recorded a few times. This chain joins TRBV15 and TRBJ1-4, with D perhaps TRBD1 (5 bases). Trimming removed 0 bases at V and 7 bases at J, with 12 bases between. This CDR3 spans 15 amino acids. CDR1 LNHNV and CDR2 YYDKDF come from the germline V gene (reference sequence). CDR3 sequence (DNA): TGTGCCACCAGCAGAGATCGTAGCGGGGGTGAAAAACTGTTTTTT. It codes for CATSRDRSGGEKLFF.

This rearrangement joins TRBV5-6 to TRBJ2-7, with TRBD1 matching over 8 bases. The CDR3 totals 13 residues. J lost 9 bases, V lost 4 bases, and 9 bases had no gene match. Germline CDR1 SGHDT, CDR2 YYEEEE. CDR3 sequence reads: CASSQQGDGAQYF. The DNA of the CDR3 is TGTGCCAGCAGCCAACAGGGGGACGGCGCGCAGTACTTC.

This clone was recorded once. The V call is TRBV28, the J call TRBJ2-1; 8 bases agree with TRBD1. The trim removed 4 bases at V and 4 bases at J, leaving 6 bases unmatched. Looked up from germline, CDR1 is MDHEN and CDR2 is SYDVKM. This CDR3 spans 15 amino acids. The DNA of the CDR3 is TGTGCCAGCAGTTCTGGACAGGGTATATACAATGAGCAGTTCTTC. Residues: CASSSGQGIYNEQFF.

This sequence joins TRBV7-9 and TRBJ2-2, with 9 bases fitting TRBD1. The CDR3 has 15 amino acids. Germline CDR1 is SEHNR and CDR2 is FQNEAQ (reference sequence). J was trimmed by 4 bases and V by 6 bases; bases with no gene match: 6. The CDR3 coding sequence is TGTGCCAGCAGTTACGGGACAGGGATCACCGGGGAGCTGTTTTTT. Protein product: CASSYGTGITGELFF.

This clone was recorded a few times. The genes are TRBV13 and TRBJ1-3; D is unclear. Trimming removed 0 bases from V and 5 bases from J, with 2 bases in between. The CDR3 covers 12 residues. Germline CDR1 reads PRHDT; CDR2 reads FYEKMQ (reference sequence). The CDR3 DNA follows: TGTGCCAGCAGCTTAGGCAGAAACACCATATATTTT. The encoded protein is CASSLGRNTIYF.

The CDR3 sequence is CASSPRGQGNEQYF. The CDR3 coding sequence is TGTGCCAGCAGTCCCCGGGGACAGGGGAACGAGCAGTACTTC. This sequence joins TRBV28 and TRBJ2-7; 10 bases are a match to TRBD1. The CDR3 extends over 14 amino acids. The V segment lost 5 bases and the J segment 5 bases; nucleotides outside the gene matches: 6. Germline V gene data show CDR1 as MDHEN and CDR2 as SYDVKM.

The rearrangement links TRBV11-3 to TRBJ2-5; TRBD2 aligns across 10 bases. The CDR3 sequence is 16 residues long. The V and J ends lost 1 base and 0 bases, in that order; junction bases with no gene match: 2. Germline V gene data show CDR1 as SGHNT and CDR2 as YENEEA. The CDR3 loop is CASSLGTSGNQETQYF. The CDR3 region has the DNA TGTGCCAGCAGCTTAGGGACTAGCGGAAACCAAGAGACCCAGTACTTC.

A single count supports this clone. The gene calls are TRBV13 and TRBJ2-7; D is perhaps TRBD1 (6 bases). Germline lookup yields CDR1 PRHDT and CDR2 FYEKMQ (reference sequence). V lost 5 bases, J lost 7 bases, and 12 bases lay in between. The CDR3 contains 12 residues. This chain's CDR3 is CASSITGYEQYF. Written as DNA, the CDR3 is TGTGCCAGCAGCATAACAGGGTATGAGCAGTACTTC. Complete variable domain (other parts from reference TRBV13 and TRBJ2-7): AAGVIQSPRHLIKEKRETATLKCYPIPRHDTVYWYQQGPGQDPQFLISFYEKMQSDKGSIPDRFSAQQFSDYHSELNMSSLELGDSALYFCASSITGYEQYFGPGTRLTVT.

The V and J genes are TRBV10-3 and TRBJ2-7; 9 nucleotides agree with TRBD2. Germline V gene sequence: CDR1 ENHRY, CDR2 SYGVKD. The CDR3 is made up of 12 amino acids. After removal of 11 bases from V and 6 bases from J, the junction contained 8 bases not matched to a gene. The CDR3 nucleotides are TGTGCCGCGCGGGAGGGCCTCTCCGAGCAGTACTTC. As protein: CAAREGLSEQYF.

A single count supports this clone. The chain joins TRBV9 to TRBJ2-7, with 10 bases matching TRBD2. Germline V CDR1 and CDR2: SGDLS, YYNGEE. J gave up 3 bases and V 0 bases, and 3 bases lay outside the gene matches. This CDR3 is built from 15 residues. The CDR3 DNA follows: TGTGCCAGCAGCGTAGGGACTAGCGGTCTCTACGAGCAGTACTTC. It yields the protein CASSVGTSGLYEQYF. Combining the CDR3 with reference TRBV9 and TRBJ2-7 gives the whole variable domain DSGVTQTPKHLITATGQRVTLRCSPRSGDLSVYWYQQSLDQGLQFLIQYYNGEERAKGNILERFSAQQFPDLHSELNLSSLELGDSALYFCASSVGTSGLYEQYFGPGTRLTVT.

The chain recombines TRBV28 with TRBJ1-2; D gene uncertain. CDR3 length: 12 amino acids. V was clipped by 3 bases and J by 4 bases, with 6 bases between them. Germline V gives CDR1 MDHEN, CDR2 SYDVKM. The CDR3 region is CASSFYGYGYTF. In nucleotides, the CDR3 is TGTGCCAGCAGTTTTTACGGCTATGGCTACACCTTC.

This clone was detected only a few times. V and J are TRBV7-6 and TRBJ2-5; 8 bases fit TRBD2. Germline CDR1 and CDR2: SGHVS and FNYEAQ. The CDR3 covers 14 residues. Germline trimming cut 3 bases from V and 6 bases from J; bases unmatched to any gene: 6. The CDR3 loop reads CASSFYSGEQTQYF. The CDR3 DNA reads as TGTGCCAGCAGCTTTTATAGCGGGGAACAGACCCAGTACTTC.